Below are 12 T cell receptor beta chains sequenced from a single sample in a study of control samples from healthy donors and cancer patients. Sequencing was performed with immunoSEQ multiplex PCR; in TCRdb, only in-frame clones are kept and a portion is missing. Of 60,000 to 65,000 clones in the sample, 65% to 90% were seen once. Sample: blood. These receptors were obtained from a man aged 35-49 years in good health.

The V and J genes are TRBV29-1 and TRBJ1-2, with TRBD1 identical over 7 bases. This CDR3 region has 14 residues. Germline V gene data show CDR1 as SQVTM and CDR2 as ANQGSEA. V lost 3 bases, J lost 7 bases, and 11 bases stayed unmatched. CDR3 DNA: TGCAGCGTTGAGGCCCCCACAGGGGCCTCTGGCTACACCTTC. It is translated as CSVEAPTGASGYTF.

This rearrangement joins TRBV11-3 to TRBJ1-1; D may be TRBD1 (5 bases). The CDR3 length is 15 residues. Trimming took 5 bases from V and 0 from J, leaving 13 bases between them. Per germline, CDR1 SGHNT and CDR2 YENEEA. CDR3 sequence: CASSAPGRMNTEAFF. CDR3 coding DNA: TGTGCCAGCAGCGCACCGGGACGGATGAACACTGAAGCTTTCTTT.

This clone was seen a handful of times. The chain uses TRBV19 and TRBJ1-5, with a weak D call TRBD1 (5 bases). This CDR3 region has 15 residues. The V end lost 5 bases, the J end lost 5 bases, and 16 bases lay between the germline ends. Germline V gives CDR1 LNHDA, CDR2 SQIVND (reference sequence). CDR3 coding DNA: TGTGCCAGTAGTTTCCTCCAGGGTGGGGATCAGCCCCAGCATTTT. Protein product: CASSFLQGGDQPQHF.

The chain employs TRBV20-1 and TRBJ1-2; D is unclear. CDR1 DFQATT and CDR2 SNEGSKA come from the germline V gene (reference sequence). The CDR3 is 12 residues long. Trimming removed 3 bases at V and 4 bases at J, with 9 bases between. In DNA, the CDR3 is TGCAGTGCTAGTCCTGGGAGCTATGGCTACACCTTC. Protein: CSASPGSYGYTF.

This clone occurred once. The gene calls are TRBV4-2 and TRBJ2-5; possible D gene TRBD1, 6 bases. V lost 1 base, J lost 4 bases, and 19 bases lay in between. This CDR3 contains 17 residues. Germline V gene sequence: CDR1 LGHNA, CDR2 YNFKEQ. The CDR3 DNA reads as TGTGCCAGCAGCCAAGGGGGGAGCGAGGGGGTCGTAGAGACCCAGTACTTC. Amino acids: CASSQGGSEGVVETQYF.

The V call is TRBV9, the J call TRBJ1-3, with no clear D. V was trimmed by 6 bases and J by 0 bases, leaving 13 bases between them. The CDR3 totals 15 residues. Germline CDR1 and CDR2: SGDLS and YYNGEE. The CDR3 is CASTGGLTSGNTIYF. CDR3 in DNA: TGTGCCAGCACAGGCGGATTAACCTCTGGAAACACCATATATTTT.

This clone was counted a few times. The chain uses TRBV27 and TRBJ2-5; TRBD1 or TRBD2 may be the D gene (6 bases each). CDR1 is MNHEY, CDR2 SMNVEV, per germline (reference sequence). V was shortened by 3 bases and J by 5 bases, with 19 bases between the two germline ends. The CDR3 runs 16 residues. In DNA form, the CDR3 reads TGTGCCAGCAGTTTTGGACTACAGGGTGGGCAGGAGACCCAGTACTTC. It specifies CASSFGLQGGQETQYF.

The chain employs TRBV29-1 and TRBJ2-1; 10 bases align to TRBD2. CDR1 and CDR2 (germline): SQVTM, ANQGSEA. CDR3 length equals 15 residues. V shed 7 bases, J shed 7 bases, and the junction held 13 bases outside the gene matches. CDR3 sequence: CSAETSGPMRNEQFF. CDR3 bases: TGCAGCGCTGAGACTAGCGGGCCCATGCGGAATGAGCAGTTCTTC.

The chain is built from TRBV7-9 and TRBJ1-2; weak D call: TRBD1 (6 bases). The CDR3 sequence is 13 residues long. Germline assignment: CDR1 SEHNR and CDR2 FQNEAQ (reference sequence). V was pared by 5 bases and J by 4 bases, with 11 bases between. The CDR3: CASSPDSFYGYTF. Written as DNA, the CDR3 is TGTGCCAGCAGCCCGGACAGCTTCTATGGCTACACCTTC.

The chain couples TRBV7-9 to TRBJ1-5, with D unresolved. The CDR3 runs 14 residues. CDR1 SEHNR and CDR2 FQNEAQ come from the germline V gene (reference sequence). Trimming took 5 bases from V and 2 from J, leaving 10 bases between them. CDR3 loop: CASSLKDGNQPQHF. For the CDR3, the DNA is TGTGCCAGCAGCCTCAAGGACGGCAATCAGCCCCAGCATTTT.

The chain links TRBV28 to TRBJ1-4; D is undetermined. V gave up 4 bases and J gave up 6 bases, with 12 bases separating them. The CDR3 totals 14 residues. From germline, CDR1 is MDHEN and CDR2 SYDVKM. The CDR3 protein is CASSYPGPYEKLFF. CDR3 nucleotide sequence: TGTGCCAGCAGTTATCCGGGCCCCTATGAAAAACTGTTTTTT.

The chain couples TRBV25-1 to TRBJ1-1; 8 bases map to TRBD1. Germline CDR1 reads MGHDK; CDR2 reads SYGVNS. The CDR3 loop spans 16 amino acids. The V gene end was trimmed by 4 bases and the J gene end by 1 base; junction bases not matched to a gene: 8. CDR3 bases: TGTGCCAGCAGTGCTCGACAGGGGAAGGGGAACACTGAAGCTTTCTTT. Translating gives CASSARQGKGNTEAFF. Based on the CDR3 plus reference TRBV25-1 and TRBJ1-1, the full variable domain is EADIYQTPRYLVIGTGKKITLECSQTMGHDKMYWYQQDPGMELHLIHYSYGVNSTEKGDLSSESTVSRIRTEHFPLTLESARPSHTSQYLCASSARQGKGNTEAFFGQGTRLTVV.